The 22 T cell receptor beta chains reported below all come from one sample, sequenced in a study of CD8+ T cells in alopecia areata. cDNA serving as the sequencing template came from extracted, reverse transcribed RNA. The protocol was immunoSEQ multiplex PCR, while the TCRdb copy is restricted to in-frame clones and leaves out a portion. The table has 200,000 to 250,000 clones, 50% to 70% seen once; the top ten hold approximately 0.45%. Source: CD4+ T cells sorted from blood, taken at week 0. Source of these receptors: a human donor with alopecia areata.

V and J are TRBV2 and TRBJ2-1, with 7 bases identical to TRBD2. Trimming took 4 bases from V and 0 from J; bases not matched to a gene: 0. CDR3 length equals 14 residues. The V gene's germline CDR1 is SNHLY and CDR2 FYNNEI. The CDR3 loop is CASSGGSSYNEQFF. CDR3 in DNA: TGTGCCAGCAGTGGCGGGAGCTCCTACAATGAGCAGTTCTTC.

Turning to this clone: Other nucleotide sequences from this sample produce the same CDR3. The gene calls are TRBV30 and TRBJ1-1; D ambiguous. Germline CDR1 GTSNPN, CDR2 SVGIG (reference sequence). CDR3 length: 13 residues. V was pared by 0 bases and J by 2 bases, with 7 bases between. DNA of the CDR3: TGTGCCTGGAGTGTATCCAGCAACACTGAAGCTTTCTTT. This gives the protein CAWSVSSNTEAFF. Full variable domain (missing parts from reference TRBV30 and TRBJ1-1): SQTIHQWPATLVQPVGSPLSLECTVEGTSNPNLYWYRQAAGRGLQLLFYSVGIGQISSEVPQNLSASRPQDRQFILSSKKLLLSDSGFYLCAWSVSSNTEAFFGQGTRLTVV.

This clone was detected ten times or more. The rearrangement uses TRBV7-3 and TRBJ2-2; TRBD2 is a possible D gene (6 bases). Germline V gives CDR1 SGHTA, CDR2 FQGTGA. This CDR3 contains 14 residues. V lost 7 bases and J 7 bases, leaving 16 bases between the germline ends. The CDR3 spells CASTTGGPNGELFF. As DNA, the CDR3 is TGTGCCAGCACCACAGGAGGGCCTAACGGGGAGCTGTTTTTT.

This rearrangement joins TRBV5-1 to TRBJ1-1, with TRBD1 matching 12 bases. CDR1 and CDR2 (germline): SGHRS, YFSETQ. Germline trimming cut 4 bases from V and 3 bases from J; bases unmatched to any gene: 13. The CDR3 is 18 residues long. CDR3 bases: TGCGCCAGCAGCGCCCCGGGGACAGGGGGCGAAGCTGACACTGAAGCTTTCTTT. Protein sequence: CASSAPGTGGEADTEAFF.

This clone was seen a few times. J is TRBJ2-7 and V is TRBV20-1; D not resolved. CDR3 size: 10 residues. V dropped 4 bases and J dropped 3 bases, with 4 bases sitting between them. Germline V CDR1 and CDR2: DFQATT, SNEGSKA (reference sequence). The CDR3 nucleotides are TGCAGTGCTAAAAACTACGAGCAGTACTTC. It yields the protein CSAKNYEQYF.

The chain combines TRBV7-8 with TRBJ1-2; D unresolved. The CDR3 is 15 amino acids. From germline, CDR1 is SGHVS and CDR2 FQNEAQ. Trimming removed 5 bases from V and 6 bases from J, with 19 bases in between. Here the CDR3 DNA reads TGTGCCAGCAGCGAGGTCCGTGGGGTTTCGGATGGCTACACCTTC. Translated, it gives CASSEVRGVSDGYTF.

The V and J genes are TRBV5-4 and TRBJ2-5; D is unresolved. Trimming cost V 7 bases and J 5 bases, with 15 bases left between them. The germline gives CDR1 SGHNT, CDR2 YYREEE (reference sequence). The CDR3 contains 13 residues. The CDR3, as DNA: TGTGCCAGCCCCAGTCGTATAATGGAGACCCAGTACTTC. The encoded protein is CASPSRIMETQYF.

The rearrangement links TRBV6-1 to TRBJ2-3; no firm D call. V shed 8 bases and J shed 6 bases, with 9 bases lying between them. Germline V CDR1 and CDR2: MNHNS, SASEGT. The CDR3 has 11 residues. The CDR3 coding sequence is TGTGCCAGCTGGGCCCGCGATACGCAGTATTTT. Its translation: CASWARDTQYF.

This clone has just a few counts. CDR3 residues: CASEGSGELFF. Written as DNA, the CDR3 is TGCGCCAGCGAGGGGTCCGGGGAGCTGTTTTTT. The chain combines TRBV5-1 with TRBJ2-2; possibly TRBD1 or TRBD2 for D (5 bases each). Germline V lookup: CDR1 SGHRS, CDR2 YFSETQ. V shed 7 bases and J shed 6 bases, with 7 bases lying between them. This CDR3 is 11 amino acids long. Using reference TRBV5-1 and TRBJ2-2 for the parts outside the CDR3, the full variable domain is KAGVTQTPRYLIKTRGQQVTLSCSPISGHRSVSWYQQTPGQGLQFLFEYFSETQRNKGNFPGRFSGRQFSNSRSEMNVSTLELGDSALYLCASEGSGELFFGEGSRLTVL.

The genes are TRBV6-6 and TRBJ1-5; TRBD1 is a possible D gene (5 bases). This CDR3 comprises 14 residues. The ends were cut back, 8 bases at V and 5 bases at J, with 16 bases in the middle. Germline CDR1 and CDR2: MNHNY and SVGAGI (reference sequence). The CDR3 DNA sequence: TGTGCCAGCCGGGGGAAGCTCGCATATCAGCCCCAGCATTTT. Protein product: CASRGKLAYQPQHF.

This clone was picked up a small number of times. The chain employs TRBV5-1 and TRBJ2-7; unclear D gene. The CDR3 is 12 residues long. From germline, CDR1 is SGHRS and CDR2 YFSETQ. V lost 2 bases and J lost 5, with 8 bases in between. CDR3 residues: CASSLPGDEQYF. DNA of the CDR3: TGCGCCAGCAGCTTACCGGGCGACGAGCAGTACTTC.

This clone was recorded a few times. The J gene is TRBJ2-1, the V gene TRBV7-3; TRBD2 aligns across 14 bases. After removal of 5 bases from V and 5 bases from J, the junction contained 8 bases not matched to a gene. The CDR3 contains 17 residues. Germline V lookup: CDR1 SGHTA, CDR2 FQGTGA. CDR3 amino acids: CASSPHMGLAGDNEQFF. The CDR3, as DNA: TGTGCCAGCAGCCCTCACATGGGACTAGCGGGAGACAATGAGCAGTTCTTC. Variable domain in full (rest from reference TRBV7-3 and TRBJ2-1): GAGVSQTPSNKVTEKGKYVELRCDPISGHTALYWYRQSLGQGPEFLIYFQGTGAADDSGLPNDRFFAVRPEGSVSTLKIQRTERGDSAVYLCASSPHMGLAGDNEQFFGPGTRLTVL.

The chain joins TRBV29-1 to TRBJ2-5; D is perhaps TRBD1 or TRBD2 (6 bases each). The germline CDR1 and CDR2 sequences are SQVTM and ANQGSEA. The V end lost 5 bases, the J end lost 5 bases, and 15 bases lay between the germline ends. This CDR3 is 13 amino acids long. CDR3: CSVRSLGGETQYF. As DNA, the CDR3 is TGCAGCGTTCGATCATTGGGGGGCGAGACCCAGTACTTC. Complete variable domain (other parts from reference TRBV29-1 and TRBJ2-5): SAVISQKPSRDICQRGTSLTIQCQVDSQVTMMFWYRQQPGQSLTLIATANQGSEATYESGFVIDKFPISRPNLTFSTLTVSNMSPEDSSIYLCSVRSLGGETQYFGPGTRLLVL.

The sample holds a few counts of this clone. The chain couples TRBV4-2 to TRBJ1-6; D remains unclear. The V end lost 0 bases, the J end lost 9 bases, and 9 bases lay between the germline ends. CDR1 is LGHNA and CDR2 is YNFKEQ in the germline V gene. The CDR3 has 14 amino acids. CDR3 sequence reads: CASSQDAGGSPLHF. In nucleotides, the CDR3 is TGTGCCAGCAGCCAAGATGCGGGAGGTTCACCCCTCCACTTT.

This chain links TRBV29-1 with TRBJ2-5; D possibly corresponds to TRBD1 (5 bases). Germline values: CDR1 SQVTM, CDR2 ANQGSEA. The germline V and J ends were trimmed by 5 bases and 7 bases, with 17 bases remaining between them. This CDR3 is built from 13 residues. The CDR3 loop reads CSVFWGSKRTQYF. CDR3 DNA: TGCAGCGTTTTTTGGGGCAGTAAAAGGACCCAGTACTTC.

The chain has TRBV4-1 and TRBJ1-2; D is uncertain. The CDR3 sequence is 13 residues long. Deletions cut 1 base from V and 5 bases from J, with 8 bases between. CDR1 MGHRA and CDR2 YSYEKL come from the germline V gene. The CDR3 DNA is TGCGCCAGCAGCCAAGGCAGTCCTTATGGCTACACCTTC. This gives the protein CASSQGSPYGYTF.

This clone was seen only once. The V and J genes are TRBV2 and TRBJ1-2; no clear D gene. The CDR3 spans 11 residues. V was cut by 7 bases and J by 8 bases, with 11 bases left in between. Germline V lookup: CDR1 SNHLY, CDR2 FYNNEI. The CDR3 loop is CASTPSYGYTF. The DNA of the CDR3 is TGTGCCAGCACCCCCAGTTACGGCTACACCTTC.

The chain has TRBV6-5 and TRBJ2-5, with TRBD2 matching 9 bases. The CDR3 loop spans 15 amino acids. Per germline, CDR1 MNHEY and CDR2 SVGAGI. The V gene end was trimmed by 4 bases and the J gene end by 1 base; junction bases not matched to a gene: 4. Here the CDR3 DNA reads TGTGCCAGCAGTTTTAGCGGGAGCGGCCAAGAGACCCAGTACTTC. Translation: CASSFSGSGQETQYF.

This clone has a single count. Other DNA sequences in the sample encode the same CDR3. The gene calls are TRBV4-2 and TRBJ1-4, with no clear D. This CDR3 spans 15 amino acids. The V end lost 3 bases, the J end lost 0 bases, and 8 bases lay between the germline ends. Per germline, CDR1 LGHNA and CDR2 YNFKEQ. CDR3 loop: CASSQDGATNEKLFF. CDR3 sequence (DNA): TGTGCCAGCAGCCAGGACGGTGCAACTAATGAAAAACTGTTTTTT.

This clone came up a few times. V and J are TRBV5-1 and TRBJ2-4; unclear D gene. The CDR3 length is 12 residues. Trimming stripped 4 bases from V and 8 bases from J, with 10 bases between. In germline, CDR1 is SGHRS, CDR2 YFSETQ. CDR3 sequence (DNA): TGCGCCAGCAGCAGAAACCAGGACATTCAGTACTTC. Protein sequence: CASSRNQDIQYF.

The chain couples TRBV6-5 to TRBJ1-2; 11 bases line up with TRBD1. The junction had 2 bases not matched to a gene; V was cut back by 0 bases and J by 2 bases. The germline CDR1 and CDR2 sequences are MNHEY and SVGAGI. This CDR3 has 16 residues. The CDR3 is CASSYSGQGANYGYTF. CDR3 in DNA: TGTGCCAGCAGTTACTCTGGACAGGGGGCCAACTATGGCTACACCTTC.

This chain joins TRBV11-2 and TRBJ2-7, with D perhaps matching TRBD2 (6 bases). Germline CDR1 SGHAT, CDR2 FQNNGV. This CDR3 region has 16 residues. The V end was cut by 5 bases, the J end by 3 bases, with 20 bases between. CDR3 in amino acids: CASSQQTLRTNYEQYF. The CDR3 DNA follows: TGTGCCAGCAGCCAACAGACCCTAAGGACTAACTACGAGCAGTACTTC.